This T cell receptor beta chain appears in the sequencing data of a study of Ad26.COV2.S vaccination and SARS-CoV-2 variants. Study background: Among those in the COV1001 Ad26.COV2.S trial arm was the donor.

Treatment: roughly 19 received Ad26.COV2.S at low or high dose, single or two shots; roughly five received placebo; per-sample allocation not given. Samples were taken on day 63 after the first vaccine or placebo injection. Produced via immunoSEQ multiplex PCR; TCRdb's table is partial and in-frame only. Found here are 400,000 to 450,000 clones, about 93% of them singletons; the top ten hold 10% to 15%. Deletions cut 2 bases from V and 0 bases from J, with 11 bases between. CDR3 size: 15 residues. Per the germline V gene, CDR1 is KGHSH and CDR2 is LQKENI. The source material was peripheral blood, sampled in a trial of Ad26.COV2.S vaccine versus placebo. The chain links TRBV18 to TRBJ2-7; D gene uncertain. The sequence was collected from a person aged 18-65 years who received the Ad26.COV2.S COVID-19 vaccine or a placebo. The DNA for the CDR3 is TGTGCCAGCTCACCAATATTTGGACCCTCCTACGAGCAGTACTTC. It yields the protein CASSPIFGPSYEQYF. The full variable domain, with the rest looked up from reference TRBV18 and TRBJ2-7, is NAGVMQNPRHLVRRRGQEARLRCSPMKGHSHVYWYRQLPEEGLKFMVYLQKENIIDESGMPKERFSAEFPKEGPSILRIQQVVRGDSAAYFCASSPIFGPSYEQYFGPGTRLTVT.